The next 17 T cell receptor beta chains were all read from a single sample in a study of blood T cell repertoires in COVID-19. The table came from immunoSEQ multiplex PCR; TCRdb's copy has only in-frame clones and leaves some out. The sample lists about 83,000 clones, around 87% seen once, with less than 3.5% in the top ten. The sample comprised peripheral blood. These receptors all come from a woman aged 45-59 years with active or convalescent COVID-19.

This clone was detected once. The chain is built from TRBV10-3 and TRBJ2-3; D is unclear. The V end lost 2 bases, the J end lost 4 bases, and 4 bases lay between the germline ends. This CDR3 spans 12 amino acids. Germline-derived CDR1 and CDR2 are ENHRY and SYGVKD. The CDR3 loop is CAISEPPDTQYF. CDR3 coding DNA: TGTGCCATCAGTGAGCCTCCAGATACGCAGTATTTT.

This chain uses TRBV6-2 or TRBV6-3 with TRBJ1-1, with 7 bases lining up with TRBD1. Losses at the gene ends were 4 bases for V and 5 bases for J; bases not matched to a gene: 7. The CDR3 covers 14 residues. Per the germline V gene, CDR1 is MNHEY and CDR2 is SVGEGT. CDR3: CASSSNRGETEAFF. CDR3 coding DNA: TGTGCCAGCAGTTCTAACAGGGGAGAGACTGAAGCTTTCTTT.

This clone turned up a few times. CDR3 in DNA: TGTGCCAGCAGTTTGGCCGGGGGCTACGAGCAGTACTTC. As protein: CASSLAGGYEQYF. The rearrangement uses TRBV12-3 or TRBV12-4 and TRBJ2-7; possible D gene TRBD2, 6 bases. The V gene lost 3 bases and the J gene lost 3 bases, with 9 bases spanning the gap. The CDR3 has 13 residues.

In its sample, this clone was seen a few times. The CDR3 reads CASSSKDRANTGELFF. As DNA, the CDR3 is TGTGCCAGCAGTTCCAAGGACAGGGCGAACACCGGGGAGCTGTTTTTT. This chain connects TRBV27 to TRBJ2-2; the match to TRBD1 covers 8 bases. With 4 bases clipped from V and 0 bases from J, the junction kept 4 bases outside the gene matches. The germline V gene has CDR1 MNHEY and CDR2 SMNVEV (reference sequence). CDR3 size: 16 residues.

Ten or more counts support this clone. The sample contains more than one DNA sequence encoding this CDR3. This chain uses TRBV3-1 (or the pseudogene TRBV3-2) with TRBJ1-1; D is perhaps TRBD1 (5 bases). V was shortened by 1 base and J by 2 bases, with 11 bases between the two germline ends. The CDR3 is 15 amino acids. Germline V gene sequence: CDR1 LGHDT, CDR2 YNNKEL (reference sequence). CDR3 amino acids: CASSQVRRVNTEAFF. The DNA of the CDR3 is TGTGCCAGCAGCCAAGTTCGCAGGGTTAACACTGAAGCTTTCTTT.

This clone was seen only once. The chain joins TRBV9 to TRBJ2-7; TRBD2 matches at 9 bases. This CDR3 has 15 amino acids. Trimming at V came to 0 bases and at J to 2 bases, leaving 3 bases not matched to a gene. Per the germline V gene, CDR1 is SGDLS and CDR2 is YYNGEE. In DNA form, the CDR3 reads TGTGCCAGCAGCGTAGGGCGGGGGGGGACCTACGAGCAGTACTTC. Its translation is CASSVGRGGTYEQYF.

The chain couples TRBV18 to TRBJ2-7; a weak D match, TRBD1 (6 bases). Germline CDR1 is KGHSH and CDR2 is LQKENI. The V end was cut by 6 bases, the J end by 0 bases, with 15 bases between. The CDR3 runs 15 residues. The CDR3: CASSLGTPSSYEQYF. CDR3 DNA sequence: TGTGCCAGCTCCCTCGGGACACCGAGCTCCTACGAGCAGTACTTC. The full variable domain, its missing parts supplied by reference TRBV18 and TRBJ2-7, is NAGVMQNPRHLVRRRGQEARLRCSPMKGHSHVYWYRQLPEEGLKFMVYLQKENIIDESGMPKERFSAEFPKEGPSILRIQQVVRGDSAAYFCASSLGTPSSYEQYFGPGTRLTVT.

The V gene is TRBV12-5, the J gene TRBJ2-3; D may be TRBD1 (5 bases). CDR1 and CDR2 from the germline V gene are LGHNT and FRNRAP. The CDR3 consists of 15 residues. V shed 1 base and J shed 2 bases, with 10 bases lying between them. The CDR3 spells CASGLGRVDTDTQYF. The DNA of the CDR3 is TGTGCTAGTGGTTTGGGCAGGGTAGACACAGATACGCAGTATTTT.

V usage is TRBV5-4 and J usage is TRBJ2-5; 10 bases map to TRBD1. Germline V CDR1 and CDR2: SGHNT, YYREEE (reference sequence). V was pared by 2 bases and J by 5 bases, with 9 bases of the junction left unmatched. This CDR3 is 16 amino acids long. Here the CDR3 DNA reads TGTGCCAGCAGCTTACGAGACAGGGGGCTACGGGAGACCCAGTACTTC. It codes for CASSLRDRGLRETQYF.

The chain is built from TRBV10-3 and TRBJ2-1, with a weak D call TRBD1 (6 bases). Germline values: CDR1 ENHRY, CDR2 SYGVKD. The V and J ends lost 11 bases and 2 bases respectively, with 16 bases between them. The CDR3 runs 14 residues. As DNA, the CDR3 is TGTGCCGTCTCCGGGACATCTACCTACAATGAGCAGTTCTTC. This sequence encodes CAVSGTSTYNEQFF.

V and J are TRBV5-4 and TRBJ2-3; tentatively, D is TRBD2 (6 bases). The CDR3 sequence is 14 residues long. V gave up 0 bases and J gave up 5 bases, with 10 bases separating them. The germline gives CDR1 SGHNT, CDR2 YYREEE (reference sequence). The CDR3 DNA is TGTGCCAGCAGCTTGGCAGGGACTTTAGATACGCAGTATTTT. Encoded protein: CASSLAGTLDTQYF.

This sequence joins TRBV5-1 and TRBJ1-4, with D possibly TRBD1 on 5 matching bases. Germline CDR1 reads SGHRS; CDR2 reads YFSETQ. With 4 bases removed from V and 7 bases from J, the gap between germline ends came to 20 bases. The CDR3 extends over 16 amino acids. The CDR3 bases are TGCGCCAGCAGCCCGGGGGAAGGTCGGTATGGTGAAAAACTGTTTTTT. It translates to CASSPGEGRYGEKLFF.

The rearrangement uses TRBV18 and TRBJ1-1, with D perhaps TRBD1 (6 bases). CDR3 length: 12 residues. The ends were cut back, 4 bases at V and 8 bases at J, with 11 bases in the middle. From germline, CDR1 is KGHSH and CDR2 LQKENI. The CDR3 reads CASSRQDEEAFF. In DNA, the CDR3 is TGTGCCAGCTCACGACAGGATGAGGAAGCTTTCTTT.

The chain couples TRBV30 to TRBJ1-3, with a tentative D call TRBD1 (5 bases). Germline CDR1 is GTSNPN and CDR2 is SVGIG (reference sequence). The CDR3 loop spans 15 amino acids. V dropped 2 bases and J dropped 5 bases, with 16 bases sitting between them. As DNA, the CDR3 is TGTGCCTGGAGTAGGGGCAATTTAGGCCGAAACACCATATATTTT. This gives the protein CAWSRGNLGRNTIYF.

V is TRBV19 and J is TRBJ2-1; D is perhaps TRBD1 (6 bases). The CDR3 spans 16 residues. V lost 2 bases and J lost 4, with 15 bases in between. The V gene's germline CDR1 is LNHDA and CDR2 SQIVND (reference sequence). Here the CDR3 reads CASSITGFEEYNEQFF. CDR3 coding DNA: TGTGCCAGTAGTATAACAGGGTTTGAAGAATACAATGAGCAGTTCTTC.

The gene calls are TRBV7-8 and TRBJ2-3, with D possibly matching TRBD1 (5 bases). V was trimmed by 1 base and J by 4 bases, leaving 6 bases between them. The CDR3 spans 13 residues. Germline CDR1 SGHVS, CDR2 FQNEAQ. DNA of the CDR3: TGTGCCAGCAGCTTAGTGGGGCCAGATACGCAGTATTTT. It is translated as CASSLVGPDTQYF.

This chain joins TRBV29-1 and TRBJ1-2; 9 positions agree with TRBD1. Germline trimming cut 6 bases from V and 5 bases from J; bases unmatched to any gene: 13. Germline loops: CDR1 SQVTM, CDR2 ANQGSEA. The CDR3 length is 15 residues. In DNA form, the CDR3 reads TGCAGCGTGCGAACCGGGACAGGGTTATTGTATGGCTACACCTTC. Translation gives CSVRTGTGLLYGYTF.